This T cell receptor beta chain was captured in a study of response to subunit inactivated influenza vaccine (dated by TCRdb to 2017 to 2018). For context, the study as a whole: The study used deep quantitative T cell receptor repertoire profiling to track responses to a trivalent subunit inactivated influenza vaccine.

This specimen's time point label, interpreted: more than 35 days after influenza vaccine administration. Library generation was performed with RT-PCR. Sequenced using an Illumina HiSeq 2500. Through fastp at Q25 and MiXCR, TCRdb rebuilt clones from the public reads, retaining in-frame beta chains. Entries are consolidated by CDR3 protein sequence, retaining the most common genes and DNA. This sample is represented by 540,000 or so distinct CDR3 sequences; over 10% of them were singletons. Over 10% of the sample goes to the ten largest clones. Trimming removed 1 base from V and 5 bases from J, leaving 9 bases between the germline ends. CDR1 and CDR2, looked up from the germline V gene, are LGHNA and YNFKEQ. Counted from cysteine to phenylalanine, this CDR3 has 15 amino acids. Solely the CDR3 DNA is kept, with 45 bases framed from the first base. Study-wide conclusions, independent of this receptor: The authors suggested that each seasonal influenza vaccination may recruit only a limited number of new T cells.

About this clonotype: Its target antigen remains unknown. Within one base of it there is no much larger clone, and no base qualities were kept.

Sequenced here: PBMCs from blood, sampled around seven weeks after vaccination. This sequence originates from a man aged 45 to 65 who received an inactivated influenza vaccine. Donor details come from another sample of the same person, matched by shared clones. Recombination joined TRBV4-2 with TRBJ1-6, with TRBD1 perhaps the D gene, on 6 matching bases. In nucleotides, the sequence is TGTGCCAGCAGCCAAGGGGACACTCATAATTCACCCCTCCACTTT. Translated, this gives CASSQGDTHNSPLHF.